A few counts support the clone carrying this TCR beta chain. As yet, its antigen is unknown. The data were taken from a study of T-cell memory formation after mild COVID-19. Study findings and constraints: Pre-infection memory carried some responding clones, suggesting that cross-reactive memory joined.

Via MiXCR, TCRdb re-called the 5' RACE reads, giving one row per CDR3 protein. The sample carries hundreds of thousands of distinct CDR3 sequences, roughly 20% recorded once. This CDR3 spans 17 amino acids. CDR1 and CDR2 from the germline V gene are KGHDR and SFDVKD. The J segment lost 1 base and the V segment lost 0 bases, leaving 2 bases of the junction unmatched. The rearrangement uses TRBV24-1 and TRBJ2-1, with 10 bases aligning to TRBD2. The TCR sequence derives from an adult woman who had mild COVID-19 (a few samples of this study predate the infection). Cell type and time point are not known. Material for sequencing was PBMCs or a T cell subset sorted from them (not recorded which). CDR3 sequence reads: CATSDLSSGRSYNEQFF. For the CDR3, the DNA is TGTGCCACCAGTGATTTGTCTAGCGGGAGATCCTACAATGAGCAGTTCTTC.